This TCR beta chain stems from a study of identical twins. Notes on the study in general: There is a chance that invariant MAIT and iNKT cells partially muddied zero-insertion analyses. Beta clonotypes that were abundant in cord blood contained fewer insertions, a pattern absent from memory repertoires. The study found excess low generation probability among twin-shared out-of-frame alpha sequences.

TCRdb used MiXCR to reprocess the 5' RACE reads, holding one entry per CDR3 protein. This sample carries about 690,000 distinct CDR3 sequences, over 5% of them seen once, and the ten largest clones take roughly 1.8%. With 4 bases removed from V and 9 bases from J, the gap between germline ends came to 6 bases. Germline V gene sequence: CDR1 LNHDA, CDR2 SQIVND (reference sequence). This CDR3 is 11 amino acids long. Healthy Caucasians supplied all donations. This clonotype was found a few times. The antigen is undetermined. The material sequenced was naive T cells sorted from blood. The V gene is TRBV19, the J gene TRBJ2-2, with D unresolved. The receptor comes from a man aged 18 to 29 in good health. CDR3 in DNA: TGTGCCAGTAGTACTGTAAGGGAGCTGTTTTTT. It is translated as CASSTVRELFF.